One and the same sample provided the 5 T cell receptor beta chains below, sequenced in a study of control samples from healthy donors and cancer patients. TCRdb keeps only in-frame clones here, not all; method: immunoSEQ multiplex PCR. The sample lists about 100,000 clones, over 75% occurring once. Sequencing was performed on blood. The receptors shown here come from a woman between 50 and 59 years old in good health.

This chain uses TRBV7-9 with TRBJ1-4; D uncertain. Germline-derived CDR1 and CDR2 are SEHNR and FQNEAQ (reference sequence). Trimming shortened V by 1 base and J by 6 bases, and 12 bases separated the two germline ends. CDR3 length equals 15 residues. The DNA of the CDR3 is TGTGCCAGCAGCTTAGGGCAGCTCACCCATGAAAAACTGTTTTTT. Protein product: CASSLGQLTHEKLFF.

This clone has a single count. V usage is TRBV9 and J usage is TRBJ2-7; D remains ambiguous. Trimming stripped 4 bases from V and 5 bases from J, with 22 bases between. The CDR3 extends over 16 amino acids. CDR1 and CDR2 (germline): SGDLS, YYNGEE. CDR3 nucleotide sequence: TGTGCCAGCAGCTCGGAAGCTGGGTTCTCATCTCACGAGCAGTACTTC. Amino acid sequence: CASSSEAGFSSHEQYF.

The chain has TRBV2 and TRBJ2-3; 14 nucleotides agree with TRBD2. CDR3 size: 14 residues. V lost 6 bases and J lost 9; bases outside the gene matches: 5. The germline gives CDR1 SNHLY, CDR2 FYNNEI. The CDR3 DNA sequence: TGTGCCAGCAGGCGACTAGCGGGGGGGCAAACGCAGTATTTT. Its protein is CASRRLAGGQTQYF.

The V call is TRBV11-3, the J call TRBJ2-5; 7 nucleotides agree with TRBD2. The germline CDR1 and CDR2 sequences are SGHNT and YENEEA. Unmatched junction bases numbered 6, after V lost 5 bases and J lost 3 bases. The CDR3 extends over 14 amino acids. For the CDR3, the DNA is TGTGCCAGCAGCCCCAGCGGGAACAAAGAGACCCAGTACTTC. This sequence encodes CASSPSGNKETQYF.

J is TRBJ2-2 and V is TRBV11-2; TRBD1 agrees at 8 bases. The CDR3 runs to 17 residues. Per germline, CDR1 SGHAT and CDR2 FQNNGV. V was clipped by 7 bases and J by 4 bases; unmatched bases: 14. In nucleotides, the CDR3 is TGTGCCAGCATAGCTCCCCTCGACAGGGGAGGCACCGGGGAGCTGTTTTTT. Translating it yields CASIAPLDRGGTGELFF.